A single sample gave rise to the 17 T cell receptor beta chains below, sequenced in a study of T cells in Graves' hyperthyroidism and ophthalmopathy. Researchers took RNA transcripts and amplified the TCR beta CDR3 regions from them. The primer set for the first-round RT-PCR of the TCR CDR3 was HTBI. One entry per CDR3 protein, called by TCRdb with MiXCR from the multiplex PCR reads. This table holds some 720,000 distinct CDR3 sequences, about a sixth found once. Specimen: blood. These receptors originate from a man between 18 and 29 years old with Graves' hyperthyroidism.

This clonotype occurred a few times. The J gene is TRBJ2-2, the V gene TRBV12-3 or TRBV12-4; D gene unclear. Trimming removed 5 bases at V and 6 bases at J, with 7 bases between. The CDR3 covers 12 residues. CDR3 protein: CASSVSAGELFF. Here the CDR3 DNA reads TGTGCCAGCAGTGTGTCAGCCGGGGAGCTGTTTTTT.

The table lists this clonotype with many counts. The chain combines TRBV2 with TRBJ2-1; 11 positions match TRBD1. Unmatched junction bases numbered 9, after V lost 10 bases and J lost 7 bases. The length of the CDR3 is 14 residues. CDR1 and CDR2 (germline): SNHLY, FYNNEI. The CDR3 coding sequence is TGTGCCACGACTGGGACAGGGGGAAGAAATGAGCAGTTCTTC. Translation gives CATTGTGGRNEQFF.

This clonotype was recorded at least ten times. J is TRBJ2-3 and V is TRBV12-3 or TRBV12-4; D tentatively fits TRBD1 or TRBD2 (5 bases each). The CDR3 has 14 residues. Trimming stripped 7 bases from V and 7 bases from J, with 18 bases between. The CDR3 coding sequence is TGTGCCAGCACCTTGGGGGATACCCTAAATACGCAGTATTTT. It translates to CASTLGDTLNTQYF.

CDR3 loop: CASSSDRDGGYTF. CDR3 nucleotide sequence: TGTGCCAGTAGTTCAGACAGGGACGGCGGCTACACCTTC. The chain is built from TRBV19 and TRBJ1-2; 7 bases agree with TRBD1. Germline V gene data show CDR1 as LNHDA and CDR2 as SQIVND (reference sequence). The CDR3 is 13 amino acids. V was pared by 5 bases and J by 8 bases, with 8 bases of the junction left unmatched.

V is TRBV7-3 and J is TRBJ2-1; D possibly corresponds to TRBD2 (5 bases). Germline assignment: CDR1 SGHTA and CDR2 FQGTGA. V dropped 2 bases and J dropped 8 bases, with 25 bases sitting between them. This CDR3 comprises 18 residues. CDR3 coding DNA: TGTGCCAGCAGCTTATCCGGGCCCAGAGGGAGCAGCAGCGATGAGCAGTTCTTC. Amino acid sequence: CASSLSGPRGSSSDEQFF.

This clonotype has at least ten counts. J is TRBJ2-7 and V is TRBV18, with a weak D call TRBD1 (5 bases). Germline lookup yields CDR1 KGHSH and CDR2 LQKENI. Deletions cut 3 bases from V and 10 bases from J, with 22 bases between. The CDR3 spans 15 residues. CDR3 protein: CASSPETAQWKDQYF. The DNA for the CDR3 is TGTGCCAGCTCACCGGAGACAGCCCAATGGAAGGATCAGTACTTC.

This clonotype was counted many times. This rearrangement joins TRBV28 to TRBJ2-6; no clear D gene. The CDR3 is 15 amino acids. CDR1 MDHEN and CDR2 SYDVKM come from the germline V gene. Trimming removed 4 bases from V and 0 bases from J, with 7 bases in between. The CDR3 reads CASSSPSSGANVLTF. The CDR3 DNA is TGTGCCAGCAGTTCACCGAGCTCTGGGGCCAACGTCCTGACTTTC.

This clonotype was observed many times. The chain combines TRBV27 with TRBJ1-5; 7 nucleotides match TRBD1. Trimming took 2 bases from V and 0 from J; bases not matched to a gene: 1. Per germline, CDR1 MNHEY and CDR2 SMNVEV (reference sequence). The CDR3 contains 15 residues. The CDR3 nucleotides read TGTGCCAGCAGTTTAAACAGGGGTAGCAATCAGCCCCAGCATTTT. Translated, it gives CASSLNRGSNQPQHF.

This clonotype was detected ten times or more. The chain joins TRBV27 to TRBJ2-7; D tentatively fits TRBD1 or TRBD2 (5 bases each). The CDR3 totals 13 residues. V lost 5 bases, J lost 5 bases, and 13 bases lay in between. Germline loops: CDR1 MNHEY, CDR2 SMNVEV (reference sequence). CDR3 in amino acids: CASSLRGTHEQYF. In DNA form, the CDR3 reads TGTGCCAGCAGTCTCCGAGGGACCCACGAGCAGTACTTC.

V and J are TRBV2 and TRBJ2-4; possibly TRBD1 for D (5 bases). Germline CDR1 reads SNHLY; CDR2 reads FYNNEI. CDR3 size: 12 residues. Trimming took off 11 bases at V and 8 bases at J, with 16 bases between the two ends. CDR3 in DNA: TGTGCCTCCCAAGGGGAACCTGACATTCAGTACTTC. It is translated as CASQGEPDIQYF. Based on the CDR3 plus reference TRBV2 and TRBJ2-4, the full variable domain is EPEVTQTPSHQVTQMGQEVILRCVPISNHLYFYWYRQILGQKVEFLVSFYNNEISEKSEIFDDQFSVERPDGSNFTLKIRSTKLEDSAMYFCASQGEPDIQYFGAGTRLSVL.

This sequence joins TRBV29-1 and TRBJ2-7; D may be TRBD2 (6 bases). Trimming took off 6 bases at V and 2 bases at J, with 17 bases between the two ends. Germline V gives CDR1 SQVTM, CDR2 ANQGSEA. The CDR3 is 14 residues long. The CDR3 sequence is CSVTPGTGAYEQYF. For the CDR3, the DNA is TGCAGCGTCACACCCGGGACGGGAGCCTACGAGCAGTACTTC.

This clonotype was seen repeatedly, ten times or more. The chain uses TRBV28 and TRBJ2-1, with D possibly matching TRBD1 (6 bases). CDR1 and CDR2 from the germline V gene are MDHEN and SYDVKM. This CDR3 contains 13 residues. The V end was cut by 3 bases, the J end by 7 bases, with 10 bases between. DNA for the CDR3: TGTGCCAGCAGTTTGTGGACAGAGAATGAGCAGTTCTTC. This gives the protein CASSLWTENEQFF.

Concerning this clonotype: One base away lies a much larger clone, so this may be a sequencing read error. V usage is TRBV7-8 and J usage is TRBJ2-7; D is undetermined. Germline CDR1 SGHVS, CDR2 FQNEAQ. The V end was cut by 1 base, the J end by 0 bases, with 10 bases between. This CDR3 has 15 amino acids. CDR3: CASSLVLRSSYEQYF. DNA of the CDR3: TGTGCCAGCAGCTTAGTTCTCAGGAGCTCCTACGAGCAGTACTTC.

This clonotype was observed at least ten times. The V gene is TRBV30, the J gene TRBJ1-1; D is unresolved. V was shortened by 1 base and J by 1 base, with 4 bases between the two germline ends. Germline assignment: CDR1 GTSNPN and CDR2 SVGIG (reference sequence). The CDR3 is 12 residues long. This CDR3 is CAWSGRNTEAFF. CDR3 coding DNA: TGTGCCTGGAGTGGTCGGAACACTGAAGCTTTCTTT.

This clonotype came up many times. The V call is TRBV3-1, the J call TRBJ2-3; D is unclear. This CDR3 has 12 amino acids. The germline CDR1 and CDR2 sequences are LGHDT and YNNKEL (reference sequence). Trimming stripped 4 bases from V and 5 bases from J, with 7 bases between. The CDR3 sequence is CASSRPGDTQYF. In DNA, the CDR3 is TGTGCCAGCAGCCGACCGGGAGATACGCAGTATTTT.

The table lists this clonotype with a few counts. The chain recombines TRBV28 with TRBJ2-7, with a tentative D call TRBD1 (6 bases). From germline, CDR1 is MDHEN and CDR2 SYDVKM. The length of the CDR3 is 14 residues. Trimming cost V 6 bases and J 4 bases, with 16 bases left between them. The CDR3: CASSPTGFEYEQYF. The DNA of the CDR3 is TGTGCCAGCAGCCCCACAGGGTTCGAGTACGAGCAGTACTTC.

This clonotype turned up a few times. This CDR3 is CAWRLAGASSYNEQFF. Written as DNA, the CDR3 is TGTGCCTGGCGACTAGCGGGAGCTAGCTCCTACAATGAGCAGTTCTTC. The genes are TRBV30 and TRBJ2-1; TRBD2 aligns across 12 bases. The trim removed 5 bases at V and 0 bases at J, leaving 5 bases unmatched. In germline, CDR1 is GTSNPN, CDR2 SVGIG (reference sequence). CDR3 length: 16 residues.